This TCR beta chain was observed in a study of blood T cells in healthy people across ages. The use of a sample-barcoded 5' primer and a J-beta primer mix characterized a second PCR of about 7 to 12 cycles. TCRdb itself ran the 5' RACE reads through MiXCR, one entry per CDR3 protein. The profile shows 650,000 to 800,000 distinct CDR3 sequences, roughly 44% of them singletons. This clonotype turned up a few times. The length of the CDR3 is 14 residues. Germline V CDR1 and CDR2: SGHRS, YFSETQ. After removal of 5 bases from V and 5 bases from J, the junction contained 6 bases not matched to a gene. This clonotype was obtained from a man in his sixties in good health. The sample was blood. The chain employs TRBV5-1 and TRBJ2-1; 8 nucleotides match TRBD2. CDR3 nucleotides: TGCGCCAGCAGTGACGGGGGGGCCCACAATGAGCAGTTCTTC. This translates into CASSDGGAHNEQFF.